Below are 20 T cell receptor beta chains sequenced from a single sample in a study of blood T cell repertoires in COVID-19. TCRdb's table, derived via immunoSEQ multiplex PCR, lists solely in-frame clones and lacks some. This sample carries about 46,000 clones, around nine tenths of them seen once, and the ten largest clones take roughly 1.3%. Sequencing was carried out using peripheral blood. These receptors were collected from a man aged 60 to 69 with acute or convalescent COVID-19.

The chain recombines TRBV12-3 or TRBV12-4 with TRBJ1-2; D is unclear. The CDR3 is 13 residues long. V lost 3 bases and J 8 bases, leaving 13 bases between the germline ends. CDR3 residues: CASSFSGSEGYTF. For the CDR3, the DNA is TGTGCCAGCAGTTTCTCGGGTTCGGAGGGCTACACCTTC.

The V gene is TRBV11-3, the J gene TRBJ2-1; 7 bases map to TRBD2. The V segment lost 1 base and the J segment 7 bases; nucleotides outside the gene matches: 10. Germline V gives CDR1 SGHNT, CDR2 YENEEA. This CDR3 has 16 amino acids. CDR3 nucleotides: TGTGCCAGCAGCTTAGGATGGGCTAGCGGAGTAAATGAGCAGTTCTTC. It specifies CASSLGWASGVNEQFF.

This clone was observed a few times. J is TRBJ2-3 and V is TRBV6-4; 10 bases are shared with TRBD2. CDR1 is MRHNA, CDR2 SNTAGT, per germline. CDR3 size: 15 residues. V shed 0 bases, J shed 6 bases, and the junction held 3 bases outside the gene matches. For the CDR3, the DNA is TGTGCCAGCAGTGACTCAGCGGGAGGGCCGGATACGCAGTATTTT. Its protein is CASSDSAGGPDTQYF.

The chain uses TRBV20-1 and TRBJ2-1, with D unresolved. This CDR3 has 13 amino acids. Germline CDR1 and CDR2: DFQATT and SNEGSKA (reference sequence). V lost 3 bases to trimming and J lost 2 bases, with 8 bases between them. The CDR3 nucleotides are TGCAGTGCTAGTACCCTAGCCTACAATGAGCAGTTCTTC. It yields the protein CSASTLAYNEQFF.

This chain links TRBV6-4 with TRBJ2-3, with D unclear. With 9 bases removed from V and 0 bases from J, the gap between germline ends came to 10 bases. The CDR3 sequence is 13 residues long. The germline V gene encodes CDR1 MRHNA and CDR2 SNTAGT. The CDR3 here is CARPPSSTDTQYF. Here the CDR3 DNA reads TGTGCCAGACCACCCAGTAGCACAGATACGCAGTATTTT.

This clone was recorded only once. The chain carries TRBV24-1 and TRBJ2-1; 10 nucleotides agree with TRBD2. The CDR3 totals 17 residues. Per the germline V gene, CDR1 is KGHDR and CDR2 is SFDVKD. Germline trimming cut 3 bases from V and 6 bases from J; bases unmatched to any gene: 10. The DNA of the CDR3 is TGTGCCACCAGTGATAGCATTAGCGGGGGGAAGATCAATGAGCAGTTCTTC. It encodes CATSDSISGGKINEQFF.

The chain recombines TRBV11-3 with TRBJ2-2; 9 nucleotides match TRBD2. Germline V lookup: CDR1 SGHNT, CDR2 YENEEA. Trimming removed 2 bases from V and 7 bases from J; junction bases left unmatched: 8. This CDR3 is 16 amino acids long. Here the CDR3 reads CASSLTAGGRIGELFF. CDR3 DNA: TGTGCCAGCAGCTTAACTGCGGGGGGGCGGATCGGGGAGCTGTTTTTT.

This rearrangement joins TRBV6-2 or TRBV6-3 to TRBJ1-1; tentative D call: TRBD1 (5 bases). Between the trimmed V and J ends, which lost 6 bases and 3 bases, there was a span of 14 bases. The CDR3 loop spans 14 amino acids. CDR1 MNHEY and CDR2 SVGEGT come from the germline V gene. The CDR3 DNA sequence: TGTGCCAGCAGCTTCCCGGTGGGGCACACTGAAGCTTTCTTT. It specifies CASSFPVGHTEAFF.

CDR3 coding DNA: TGTGCCAGCATTTTAGATAGCGGGGGTTCCGGGGAGCTGTTTTTT. Protein: CASILDSGGSGELFF. The chain is built from TRBV6-6 and TRBJ2-2, with 9 bases matching TRBD2. Germline CDR1 and CDR2: MNHNY and SVGAGI (reference sequence). The junction had 9 bases not matched to a gene; V was cut back by 7 bases and J by 6 bases. This CDR3 is 15 amino acids long.

CDR3 sequence: CASSIATETDSFRTGELFF. CDR3 bases: TGTGCCAGTAGTATAGCCACAGAGACAGACAGCTTTCGGACCGGGGAGCTGTTTTTT. The chain joins TRBV19 to TRBJ2-2; maybe TRBD1 (5 bases). CDR3 size: 19 residues. Trimming removed 1 base at V and 5 bases at J, with 23 bases between. Germline V gene lookup returns CDR1 LNHDA and CDR2 SQIVND (reference sequence).

The chain employs TRBV4-1 and TRBJ1-5; tentatively, D is TRBD1 (5 bases). With 1 base removed from V and 7 bases from J, the gap between germline ends came to 11 bases. This CDR3 spans 14 amino acids. Germline values: CDR1 MGHRA, CDR2 YSYEKL. The chain's CDR3 is CASSQVKGSQPQHF. The CDR3 DNA reads TGCGCCAGCAGCCAAGTAAAGGGGTCGCAGCCCCAGCATTTT.

The V call is TRBV6-4, the J call TRBJ1-3, with D perhaps matching TRBD1 (6 bases). Germline V gene sequence: CDR1 MRHNA, CDR2 SNTAGT. With 6 bases removed from V and 0 bases from J, the gap between germline ends came to 12 bases. The CDR3 is 15 residues long. The CDR3, as DNA: TGTGCCAGCAGCAGACAGGCTTTCTCTGGAAACACCATATATTTT. It specifies CASSRQAFSGNTIYF.

The chain has TRBV5-1 and TRBJ2-5; D is uncertain. V shed 4 bases and J shed 2 bases, with 9 bases lying between them. CDR3 length: 13 residues. Germline V gene lookup returns CDR1 SGHRS and CDR2 YFSETQ. The CDR3: CASSVPGQETQYF. CDR3 coding DNA: TGCGCCAGCAGCGTCCCCGGTCAAGAGACCCAGTACTTC. Based on the CDR3 plus reference TRBV5-1 and TRBJ2-5, the full variable domain is KAGVTQTPRYLIKTRGQQVTLSCSPISGHRSVSWYQQTPGQGLQFLFEYFSETQRNKGNFPGRFSGRQFSNSRSEMNVSTLELGDSALYLCASSVPGQETQYFGPGTRLLVL.

This clone was seen only once. The chain has TRBV21-1 and TRBJ2-5; the table calls TRBD1, which could not be checked here. TRBV21-1 counts as a pseudogene. The length of the CDR3 is 14 residues. CDR3 residues: CASSRGTGQETQYF. The CDR3 coding sequence is TGTGCCAGCAGCAGGGGGACAGGGCAAGAGACCCAGTACTTC.

The chain uses TRBV6-5 and TRBJ1-1; weak D call: TRBD1 (6 bases). The CDR3 length is 13 residues. V gave up 0 bases and J gave up 8 bases, with 10 bases separating them. Per the germline V gene, CDR1 is MNHEY and CDR2 is SVGAGI. CDR3: CASSYSKTGEAFF. The CDR3 DNA is TGTGCCAGCAGTTACTCGAAAACAGGGGAAGCTTTCTTT.

The chain links TRBV5-6 to TRBJ1-2; 8 bases are shared with TRBD1. V shed 4 bases and J 3 bases; nucleotides not matched to a gene: 5. Germline V gene data show CDR1 as SGHDT and CDR2 as YYEEEE. The CDR3 loop spans 14 amino acids. The CDR3 spells CASSTMTGDYGYTF. In DNA, the CDR3 is TGTGCCAGCAGCACCATGACAGGGGACTATGGCTACACCTTC.

This chain uses TRBV6-1 with TRBJ2-2; 9 positions match TRBD2. V was clipped by 3 bases and J by 1 base; unmatched bases: 6. From germline, CDR1 is MNHNS and CDR2 SASEGT. The length of the CDR3 is 17 residues. The DNA for the CDR3 is TGTGCCAGCAGTGAGATGGGACTAGCCCTGAACACCGGGGAGCTGTTTTTT. It translates to CASSEMGLALNTGELFF.

This chain joins TRBV12-5 and TRBJ2-1, with TRBD2 matching over 12 bases. Germline CDR1 is LGHNT and CDR2 is FRNRAP. This CDR3 has 20 residues. V shed 7 bases and J 1 base; nucleotides not matched to a gene: 17. CDR3 nucleotides: TGTGCTAGTGCTCAAGTCCGGACTAGCGGGAATCTACCGTCCTACAATGAGCAGTTCTTC. Residues: CASAQVRTSGNLPSYNEQFF.

V usage is TRBV27 and J usage is TRBJ1-3; D may be TRBD1 (5 bases). This CDR3 region has 15 residues. Germline V gene sequence: CDR1 MNHEY, CDR2 SMNVEV (reference sequence). V gave up 6 bases and J gave up 1 base, with 13 bases separating them. In nucleotides, the CDR3 is TGTGCCAGCAGCCCCCAGGGTTGGTCTGGAAACACCATATATTTT. This codes for CASSPQGWSGNTIYF.

CDR3 bases: TGTGCCAGCAGCTCAGGGACAGGGGCTGGAGAGACCCAGTACTTC. Translation: CASSSGTGAGETQYF. The chain joins TRBV7-9 to TRBJ2-5, with TRBD1 matching 10 bases. V dropped 4 bases and J dropped 4; count of bases not matched to a gene: 6. This CDR3 spans 15 amino acids. Germline V lookup: CDR1 SEHNR, CDR2 FQNEAQ (reference sequence).